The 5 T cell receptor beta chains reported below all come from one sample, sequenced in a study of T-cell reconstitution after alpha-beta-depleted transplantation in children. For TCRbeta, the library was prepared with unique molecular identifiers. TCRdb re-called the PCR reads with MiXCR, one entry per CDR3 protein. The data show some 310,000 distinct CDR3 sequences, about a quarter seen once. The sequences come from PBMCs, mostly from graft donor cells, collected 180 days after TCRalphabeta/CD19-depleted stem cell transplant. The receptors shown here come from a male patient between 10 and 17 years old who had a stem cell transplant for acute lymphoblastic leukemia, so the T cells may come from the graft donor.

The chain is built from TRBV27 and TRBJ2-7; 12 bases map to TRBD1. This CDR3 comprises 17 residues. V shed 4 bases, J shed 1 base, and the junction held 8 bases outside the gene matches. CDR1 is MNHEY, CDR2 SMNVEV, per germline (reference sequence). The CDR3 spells CASSWRGGQGASYEQYF. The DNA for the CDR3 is TGTGCCAGCAGTTGGCGGGGGGGACAGGGGGCATCCTACGAGCAGTACTTC.

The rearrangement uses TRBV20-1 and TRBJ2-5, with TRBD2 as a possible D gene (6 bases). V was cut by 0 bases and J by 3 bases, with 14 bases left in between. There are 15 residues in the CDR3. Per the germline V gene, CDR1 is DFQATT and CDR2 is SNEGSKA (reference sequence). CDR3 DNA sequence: TGCAGTGCTAGAGATGGGGGGATTAGGGAAGAGACCCAGTACTTC. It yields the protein CSARDGGIREETQYF.

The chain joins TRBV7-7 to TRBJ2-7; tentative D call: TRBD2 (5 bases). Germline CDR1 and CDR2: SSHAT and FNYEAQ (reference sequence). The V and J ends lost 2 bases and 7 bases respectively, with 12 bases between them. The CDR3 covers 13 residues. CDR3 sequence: CASSLTNPGEQYF. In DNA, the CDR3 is TGTGCCAGCAGCTTAACGAACCCGGGGGAGCAGTACTTC.

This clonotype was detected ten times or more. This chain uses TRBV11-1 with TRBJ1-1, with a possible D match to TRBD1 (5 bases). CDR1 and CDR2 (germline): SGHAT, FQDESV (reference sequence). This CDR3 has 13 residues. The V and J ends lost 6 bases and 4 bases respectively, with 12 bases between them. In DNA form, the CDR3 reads TGTGCCAGCAGTTTACTGGGGGGCACTGAAGCTTTCTTT. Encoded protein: CASSLLGGTEAFF.

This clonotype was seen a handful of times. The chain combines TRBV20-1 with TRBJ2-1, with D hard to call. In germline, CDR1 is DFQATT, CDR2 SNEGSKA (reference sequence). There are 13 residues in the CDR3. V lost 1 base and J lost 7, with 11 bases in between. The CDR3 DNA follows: TGCAGTGCTAGAGTAGCAGGCCGGAATGAGCAGTTCTTC. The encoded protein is CSARVAGRNEQFF.